Below, one T cell receptor beta chain is given with its context. This sample was included in a study of blood T cell repertoires in COVID-19. As handled by the study authors: Amplification of reference gene primers was used by the study to estimate nucleated cell counts. TCRdb's table, derived via immunoSEQ multiplex PCR, lists solely in-frame clones and lacks some. V, J and clone size are those of that table, while D and trimming were read from the DNA. The table has over 55,000 clones, approximately 91% seen once. Germline CDR1 is LNHDA and CDR2 is SQIVND (reference sequence). Trimming took off 6 bases at V and 0 bases at J, with 11 bases between the two ends. The CDR3 length is 14 residues.

The chain is built from TRBV19 and TRBJ1-1, with D perhaps matching TRBD1 (5 bases). Material for sequencing was peripheral blood. This receptor was identified in a man aged 60 to 75 with acute or convalescent COVID-19. The CDR3 is CASREGLMNTEAFF. Here the CDR3 DNA reads TGTGCCAGTAGGGAGGGGTTAATGAACACTGAAGCTTTCTTT.